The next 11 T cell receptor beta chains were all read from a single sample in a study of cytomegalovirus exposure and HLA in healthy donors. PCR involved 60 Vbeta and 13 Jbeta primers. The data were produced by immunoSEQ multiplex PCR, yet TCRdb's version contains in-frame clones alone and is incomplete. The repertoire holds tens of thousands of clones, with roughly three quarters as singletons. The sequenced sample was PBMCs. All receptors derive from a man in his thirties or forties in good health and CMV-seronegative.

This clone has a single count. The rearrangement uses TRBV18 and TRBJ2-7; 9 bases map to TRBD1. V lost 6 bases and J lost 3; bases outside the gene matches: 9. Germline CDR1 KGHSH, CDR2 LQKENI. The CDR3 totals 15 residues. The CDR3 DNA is TGTGCCAGCTCGCCTACAGGGGGCTACTACTACGAGCAGTACTTC. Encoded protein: CASSPTGGYYYEQYF. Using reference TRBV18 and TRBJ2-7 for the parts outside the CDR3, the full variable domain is NAGVMQNPRHLVRRRGQEARLRCSPMKGHSHVYWYRQLPEEGLKFMVYLQKENIIDESGMPKERFSAEFPKEGPSILRIQQVVRGDSAAYFCASSPTGGYYYEQYFGPGTRLTVT.

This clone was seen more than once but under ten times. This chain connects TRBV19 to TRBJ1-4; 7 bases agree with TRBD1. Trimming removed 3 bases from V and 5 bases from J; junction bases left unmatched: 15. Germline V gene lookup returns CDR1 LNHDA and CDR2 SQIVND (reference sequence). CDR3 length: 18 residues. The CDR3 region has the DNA TGTGCCAGTAGTATGAGCTCCACTCCGGGACAGCTAAATGAAAAACTGTTTTTT. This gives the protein CASSMSSTPGQLNEKLFF.

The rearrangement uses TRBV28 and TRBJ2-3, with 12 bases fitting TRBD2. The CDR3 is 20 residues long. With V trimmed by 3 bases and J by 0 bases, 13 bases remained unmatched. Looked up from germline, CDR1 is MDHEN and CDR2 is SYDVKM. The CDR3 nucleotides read TGTGCCAGCAGTTTGTCCTTTGAGACTAGCGGGAGCCTTAGCACAGATACGCAGTATTTT. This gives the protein CASSLSFETSGSLSTDTQYF.

The chain's CDR3 is CAWSPSGADTQYF. DNA for the CDR3: TGTGCCTGGAGTCCTAGCGGGGCAGATACGCAGTATTTT. The chain carries TRBV30 and TRBJ2-3; 9 bases are a match to TRBD2. CDR1 GTSNPN and CDR2 SVGIG come from the germline V gene (reference sequence). This CDR3 region has 13 residues. V dropped 2 bases and J dropped 4; count of bases not matched to a gene: 1.

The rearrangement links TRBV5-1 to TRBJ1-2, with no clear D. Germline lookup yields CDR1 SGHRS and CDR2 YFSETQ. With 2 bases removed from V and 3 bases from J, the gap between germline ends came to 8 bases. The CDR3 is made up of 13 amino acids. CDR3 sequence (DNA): TGCGCCAGCAGCTTCGATTCAGACTATGGCTACACCTTC. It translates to CASSFDSDYGYTF.

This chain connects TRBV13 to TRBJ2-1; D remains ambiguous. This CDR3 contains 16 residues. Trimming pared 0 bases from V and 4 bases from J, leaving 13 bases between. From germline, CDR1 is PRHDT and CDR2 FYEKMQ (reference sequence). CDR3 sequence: CASSLGLDAIYNEQFF. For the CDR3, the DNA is TGTGCCAGCAGCTTAGGCCTAGATGCAATTTACAATGAGCAGTTCTTC. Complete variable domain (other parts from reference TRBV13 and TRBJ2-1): AAGVIQSPRHLIKEKRETATLKCYPIPRHDTVYWYQQGPGQDPQFLISFYEKMQSDKGSIPDRFSAQQFSDYHSELNMSSLELGDSALYFCASSLGLDAIYNEQFFGPGTRLTVL.

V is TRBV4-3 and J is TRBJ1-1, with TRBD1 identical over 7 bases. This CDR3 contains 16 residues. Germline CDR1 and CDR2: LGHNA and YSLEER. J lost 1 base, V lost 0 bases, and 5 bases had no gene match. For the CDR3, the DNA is TGCGCCAGCAGCCAAGAGAGGGACAGCTGGAACACTGAAGCTTTCTTT. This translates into CASSQERDSWNTEAFF.

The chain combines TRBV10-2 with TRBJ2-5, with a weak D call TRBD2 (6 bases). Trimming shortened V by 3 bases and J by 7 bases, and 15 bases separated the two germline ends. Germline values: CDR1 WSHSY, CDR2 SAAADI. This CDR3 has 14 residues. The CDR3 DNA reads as TGCGCCAGCAGTGAAGTCCCGGTGGGGGGGACCCAGTACTTC. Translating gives CASSEVPVGGTQYF.

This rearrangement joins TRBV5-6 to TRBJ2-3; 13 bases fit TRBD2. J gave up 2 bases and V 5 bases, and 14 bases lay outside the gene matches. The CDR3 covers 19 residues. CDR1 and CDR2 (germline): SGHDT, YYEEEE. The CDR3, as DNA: TGTGCCAGCAGGTGGACAGGGGGACTAGCGGGATCCAACACAGATACGCAGTATTTT. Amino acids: CASRWTGGLAGSNTDTQYF. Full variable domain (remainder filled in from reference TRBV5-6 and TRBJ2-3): DAGVTQSPTHLIKTRGQQVTLRCSPKSGHDTVSWYQQALGQGPQFIFQYYEEEERQRGNFPDRFSGHQFPNYSSELNVNALLLGDSALYLCASRWTGGLAGSNTDTQYFGPGTRLTVL.

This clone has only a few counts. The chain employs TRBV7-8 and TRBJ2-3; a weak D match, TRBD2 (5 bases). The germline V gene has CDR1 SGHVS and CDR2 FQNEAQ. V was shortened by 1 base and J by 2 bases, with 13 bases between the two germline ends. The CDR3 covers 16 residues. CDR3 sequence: CASSLGLQLTTDTQYF. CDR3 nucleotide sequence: TGTGCCAGCAGCTTAGGACTACAACTTACCACAGATACGCAGTATTTT.

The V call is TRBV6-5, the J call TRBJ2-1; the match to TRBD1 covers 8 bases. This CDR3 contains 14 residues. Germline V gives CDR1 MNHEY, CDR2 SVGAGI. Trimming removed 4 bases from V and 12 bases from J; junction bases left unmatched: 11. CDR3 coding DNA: TGTGCCAGCAGTTCCATCGACAGGGGATCTCGGCAGTTCTTC. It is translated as CASSSIDRGSRQFF.